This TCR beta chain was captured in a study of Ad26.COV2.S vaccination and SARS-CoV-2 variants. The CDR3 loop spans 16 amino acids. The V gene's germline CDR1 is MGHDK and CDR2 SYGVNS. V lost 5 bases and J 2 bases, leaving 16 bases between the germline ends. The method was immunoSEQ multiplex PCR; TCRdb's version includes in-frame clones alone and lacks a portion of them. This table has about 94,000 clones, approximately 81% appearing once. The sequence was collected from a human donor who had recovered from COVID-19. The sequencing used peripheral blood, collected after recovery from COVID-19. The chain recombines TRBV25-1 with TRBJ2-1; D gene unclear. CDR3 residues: CASSNLPAAPYNEQFF. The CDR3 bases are TGTGCCAGCAGTAATTTGCCCGCAGCTCCCTACAATGAGCAGTTCTTC.